The 15 T cell receptor beta chains reported below all come from one sample, sequenced in a study of control samples from healthy donors and cancer patients. Clones were read by immunoSEQ multiplex PCR, and TCRdb kept only the in-frame ones, dropping some. The sample includes some 120,000 clones, nearly 95% of them seen just once. The sample comprised blood. These receptors all stem from a young man in good health.

The gene calls are TRBV24-1 and TRBJ2-6; tentatively, D is TRBD1 (6 bases). This CDR3 comprises 17 residues. Deletions cut 1 base from V and 2 bases from J, with 11 bases between. Germline V gives CDR1 KGHDR, CDR2 SFDVKD. The CDR3: CATSDFKTGTGANVLTF. The CDR3 DNA reads TGTGCCACCAGTGATTTCAAAACAGGGACTGGGGCCAACGTCCTGACTTTC.

V and J are TRBV11-2 and TRBJ1-2; D gene uncertain. The V and J ends lost 4 bases and 4 bases respectively, with 10 bases between them. Germline CDR1 SGHAT, CDR2 FQNNGV. The CDR3 sequence is 13 residues long. CDR3 sequence reads: CASSSGPGYGYTF. The CDR3 coding sequence is TGTGCCAGCAGCTCCGGACCTGGCTATGGCTACACCTTC.

A remark on this clone: The same CDR3 can be traced to other DNA sequences in this sample. This chain joins TRBV5-4 and TRBJ1-1; TRBD1 is a possible D gene (5 bases). Trimming pared 2 bases from V and 1 base from J, leaving 6 bases between. Germline V CDR1 and CDR2: SGHNT, YYREEE (reference sequence). The CDR3 consists of 13 residues. The CDR3 sequence: CASSFGGNTEAFF. CDR3 nucleotide sequence: TGTGCCAGCAGCTTCGGGGGGAACACTGAAGCTTTCTTT.

This clone has more than one count but fewer than ten. CDR3 amino acids: CASSLEGFNQPQHF. The DNA for the CDR3 is TGTGCCAGCAGCTTAGAAGGTTTCAATCAGCCCCAGCATTTT. V and J are TRBV7-9 and TRBJ1-5; D not resolved. CDR1 is SEHNR, CDR2 FQNEAQ, per germline (reference sequence). The CDR3 has 14 residues. V lost 1 base, J lost 3 bases, and 7 bases lay in between.

The DNA for the CDR3 is TGTGCCAGCATCTTAAAGGGGGGGTACACTGAAGCTTTCTTT. Translation: CASILKGGYTEAFF. The chain carries TRBV27 and TRBJ1-1; D possibly corresponds to TRBD1 (6 bases). Germline V gene data show CDR1 as MNHEY and CDR2 as SMNVEV (reference sequence). V was clipped by 7 bases and J by 3 bases, with 15 bases between them. The CDR3 consists of 14 residues.

The chain links TRBV5-1 to TRBJ2-7; D possibly corresponds to TRBD1 (6 bases). The CDR3 has 14 residues. CDR1 is SGHRS and CDR2 is YFSETQ in the germline V gene. V lost 3 bases and J 2 bases, leaving 12 bases between the germline ends. CDR3 sequence: CASSSVQGAYEQYF. In DNA, the CDR3 is TGCGCCAGCAGCTCGGTACAGGGAGCCTACGAGCAGTACTTC.

The genes are TRBV7-3 and TRBJ2-1; 9 positions agree with TRBD2. The CDR3 consists of 16 residues. The germline gives CDR1 SGHTA, CDR2 FQGTGA. V gave up 5 bases and J gave up 2 bases; unmatched junction bases: 7. The CDR3 here is CASSQIAGDPYNEQFF. Here the CDR3 DNA reads TGTGCCAGCAGCCAAATAGCGGGGGATCCCTACAATGAGCAGTTCTTC.

The chain carries TRBV12-3 or TRBV12-4 and TRBJ1-2; D remains ambiguous. Trimming left V 5 bases short and J 8 bases short, with 12 bases between. The CDR3 contains 12 residues. The CDR3 DNA reads as TGTGCCAGCAGTCCGTCGAGTGGGGGCTACACCTTC. Protein sequence: CASSPSSGGYTF.

The chain uses TRBV19 and TRBJ1-2; D unresolved. V lost 1 base, J lost 2 bases, and 8 bases lay in between. The CDR3 has 14 amino acids. Germline lookup yields CDR1 LNHDA and CDR2 SQIVND (reference sequence). CDR3 coding DNA: TGTGCCAGTAGTATAGCTGGGTCCAACTATGGCTACACCTTC. Protein: CASSIAGSNYGYTF.

The rearrangement joins TRBV28 to TRBJ2-3; TRBD2 matches 9 bases. The germline V gene encodes CDR1 MDHEN and CDR2 SYDVKM. Losses at the gene ends were 1 base for V and 5 bases for J; bases not matched to a gene: 10. The CDR3 runs to 17 residues. This CDR3 is CASSLSGASGERDTQYF. In nucleotides, the CDR3 is TGTGCCAGCAGTTTATCTGGGGCTAGCGGGGAAAGAGATACGCAGTATTTT.

DNA of the CDR3: TGTGCCAGCACTATGAACACCGGGGAGCTGTTTTTT. Its protein product is CASTMNTGELFF. This sequence joins TRBV6-5 and TRBJ2-2; D ambiguous. Germline CDR1 is MNHEY and CDR2 is SVGAGI. The germline V and J ends were trimmed by 7 bases and 1 base, with 4 bases remaining between them. This CDR3 comprises 12 residues.

The chain is built from TRBV5-1 and TRBJ1-1; TRBD1 is a possible D gene (6 bases). V shed 3 bases and J shed 4 bases, with 13 bases lying between them. There are 14 residues in the CDR3. Germline values: CDR1 SGHRS, CDR2 YFSETQ. The chain's CDR3 is CASSSQGIGTEAFF. The CDR3 DNA follows: TGCGCCAGCAGCTCTCAGGGGATAGGCACTGAAGCTTTCTTT.

V gene TRBV11-2 combines with J gene TRBJ2-1; 7 bases are a match to TRBD1. The germline CDR1 and CDR2 sequences are SGHAT and FQNNGV. Losses at the gene ends were 4 bases for V and 8 bases for J; bases not matched to a gene: 14. This CDR3 region has 16 residues. DNA for the CDR3: TGTGCCAGCAGCTACCGAGGGGGCCATACAGGGGATGAGCAGTTCTTC. Encoded protein: CASSYRGGHTGDEQFF.

This rearrangement joins TRBV28 to TRBJ2-7, with 10 bases that match TRBD1. This CDR3 is 21 amino acids long. Per germline, CDR1 MDHEN and CDR2 SYDVKM. Trimming removed 2 bases from V and 0 bases from J; junction bases left unmatched: 19. The chain's CDR3 is CASSLRLATDRDRGSSYEQYF. For the CDR3, the DNA is TGTGCCAGCAGTTTAAGGTTGGCGACTGATAGGGACAGGGGTAGCTCCTACGAGCAGTACTTC.

The count of this clone is one. The chain joins TRBV24-1 to TRBJ1-2, with D possibly being TRBD1 (6 bases). Trimming left V 4 bases short and J 6 bases short, with 8 bases between. There are 12 residues in the CDR3. Germline V lookup: CDR1 KGHDR, CDR2 SFDVKD. CDR3 sequence reads: CATSEQGNGYTF. The CDR3 DNA sequence: TGTGCCACCAGTGAGCAGGGGAATGGCTACACCTTC.